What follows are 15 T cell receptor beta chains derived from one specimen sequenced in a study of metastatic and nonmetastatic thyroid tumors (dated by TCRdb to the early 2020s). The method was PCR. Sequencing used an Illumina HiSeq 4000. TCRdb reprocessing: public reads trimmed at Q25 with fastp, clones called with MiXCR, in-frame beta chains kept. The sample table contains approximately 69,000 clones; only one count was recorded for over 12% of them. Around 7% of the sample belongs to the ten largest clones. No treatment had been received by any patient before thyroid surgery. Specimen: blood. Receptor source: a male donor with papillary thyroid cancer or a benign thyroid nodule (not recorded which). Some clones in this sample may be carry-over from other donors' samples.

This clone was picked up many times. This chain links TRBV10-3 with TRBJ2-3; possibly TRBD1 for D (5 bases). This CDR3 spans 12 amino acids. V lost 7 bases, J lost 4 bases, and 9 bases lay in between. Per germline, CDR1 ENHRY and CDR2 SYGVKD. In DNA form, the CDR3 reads TGTGCCATCAAAGACAGCCCAGATACGCAGTATTTT. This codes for CAIKDSPDTQYF.

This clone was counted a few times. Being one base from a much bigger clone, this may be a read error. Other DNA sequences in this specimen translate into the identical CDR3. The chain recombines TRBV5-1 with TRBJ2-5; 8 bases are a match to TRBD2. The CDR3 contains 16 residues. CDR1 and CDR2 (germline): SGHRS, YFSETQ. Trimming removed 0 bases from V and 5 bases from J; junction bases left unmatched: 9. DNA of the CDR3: TGCGCCAGCAGCTTGGCCGAACGGACTAGCATGGAGACCCAGTACTTC. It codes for CASSLAERTSMETQYF.

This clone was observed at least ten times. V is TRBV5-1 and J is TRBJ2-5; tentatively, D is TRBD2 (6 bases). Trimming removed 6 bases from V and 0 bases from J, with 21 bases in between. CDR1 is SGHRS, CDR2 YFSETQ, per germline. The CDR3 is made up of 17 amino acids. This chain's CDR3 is CASKPSLGGEYQETQYF. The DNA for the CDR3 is TGCGCCAGCAAACCATCCCTGGGGGGAGAGTACCAAGAGACCCAGTACTTC.

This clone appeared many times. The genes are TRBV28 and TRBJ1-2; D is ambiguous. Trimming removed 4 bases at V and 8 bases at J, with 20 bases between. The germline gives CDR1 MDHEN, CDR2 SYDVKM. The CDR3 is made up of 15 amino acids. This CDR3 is CASSSPTEAMKGYTF. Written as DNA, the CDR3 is TGTGCCAGCAGTTCCCCGACGGAGGCGATGAAGGGCTACACCTTC.

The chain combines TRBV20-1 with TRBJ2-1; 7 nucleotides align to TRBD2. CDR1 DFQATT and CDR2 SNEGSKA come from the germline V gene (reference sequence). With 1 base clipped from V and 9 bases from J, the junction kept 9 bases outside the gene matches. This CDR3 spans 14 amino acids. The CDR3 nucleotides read TGCAGTGCTAGAGTCCCTACTAGCGTCTGTGAGCAGTTCTTC. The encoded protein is CSARVPTSVCEQFF.

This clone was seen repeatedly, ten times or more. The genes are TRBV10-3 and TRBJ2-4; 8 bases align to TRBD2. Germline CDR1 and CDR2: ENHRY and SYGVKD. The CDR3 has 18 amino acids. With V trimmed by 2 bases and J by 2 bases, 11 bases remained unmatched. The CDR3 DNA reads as TGTGCCATCAGTGAGGACCTTAGCGGGACTCCCACCAAAAACATTCAGTACTTC. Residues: CAISEDLSGTPTKNIQYF.

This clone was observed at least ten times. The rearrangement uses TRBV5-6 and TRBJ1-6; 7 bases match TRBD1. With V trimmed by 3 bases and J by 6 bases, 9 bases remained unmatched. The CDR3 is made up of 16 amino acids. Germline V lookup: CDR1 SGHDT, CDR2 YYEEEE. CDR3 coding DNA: TGTGCCAGCAGCTCCTCTAGCCAGGGGGGTAATTCACCCCTCCACTTT. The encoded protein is CASSSSSQGGNSPLHF. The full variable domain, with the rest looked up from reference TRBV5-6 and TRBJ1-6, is DAGVTQSPTHLIKTRGQQVTLRCSPKSGHDTVSWYQQALGQGPQFIFQYYEEEERQRGNFPDRFSGHQFPNYSSELNVNALLLGDSALYLCASSSSSQGGNSPLHFGNGTRLTVT.

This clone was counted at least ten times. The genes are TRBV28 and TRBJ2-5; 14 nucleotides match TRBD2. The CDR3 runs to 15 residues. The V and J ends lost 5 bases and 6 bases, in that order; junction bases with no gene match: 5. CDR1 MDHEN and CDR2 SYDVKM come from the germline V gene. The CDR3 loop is CASSRGLAGVKTQYF. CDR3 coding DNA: TGTGCCAGCAGTCGGGGACTAGCGGGAGTGAAGACCCAGTACTTC.

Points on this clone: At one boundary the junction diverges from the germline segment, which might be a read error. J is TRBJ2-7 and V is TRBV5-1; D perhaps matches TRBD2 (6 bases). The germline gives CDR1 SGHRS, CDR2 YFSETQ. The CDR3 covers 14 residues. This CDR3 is CASSLGTGSYEKCF. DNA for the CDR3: TGCGCCAGCAGCTTAGGGACTGGATCCTACGAGAAGTGCTTC.

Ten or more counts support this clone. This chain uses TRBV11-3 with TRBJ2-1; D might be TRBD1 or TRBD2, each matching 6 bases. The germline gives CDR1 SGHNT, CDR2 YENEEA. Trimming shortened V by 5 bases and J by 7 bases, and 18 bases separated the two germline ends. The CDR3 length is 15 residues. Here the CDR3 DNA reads TGTGCCAGCAGCCCCGAGGGGGGCGCGCGAAATGAGCAGTTCTTC. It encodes CASSPEGGARNEQFF.

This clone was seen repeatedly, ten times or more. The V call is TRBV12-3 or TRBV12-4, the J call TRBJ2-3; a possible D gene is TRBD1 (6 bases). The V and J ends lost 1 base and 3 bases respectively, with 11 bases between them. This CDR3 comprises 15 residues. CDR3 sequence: CASSLGGRGTDTQYF. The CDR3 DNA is TGTGCCAGCAGTTTAGGGGGGCGAGGGACAGATACGCAGTATTTT.

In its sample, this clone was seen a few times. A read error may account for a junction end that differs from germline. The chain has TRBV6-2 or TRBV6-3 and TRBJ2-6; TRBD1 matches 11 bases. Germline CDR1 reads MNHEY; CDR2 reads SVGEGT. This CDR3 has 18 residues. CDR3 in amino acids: CASIYSGTGGSGANVLTF. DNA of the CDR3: TGTGCCAGCATTTACTCGGGGACAGGGGGCTCTGGGGCCAACGTCCTGACTTTC.

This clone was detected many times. The CDR3 reads CASSELGQVETQYF. Written as DNA, the CDR3 is TGTGCCAGCAGTGAGCTTGGGCAGGTGGAGACCCAGTACTTC. The chain is built from TRBV2 and TRBJ2-5; D is undetermined. The CDR3 is made up of 14 amino acids. Trimming left V 3 bases short and J 5 bases short, with 13 bases between. Per germline, CDR1 SNHLY and CDR2 FYNNEI.

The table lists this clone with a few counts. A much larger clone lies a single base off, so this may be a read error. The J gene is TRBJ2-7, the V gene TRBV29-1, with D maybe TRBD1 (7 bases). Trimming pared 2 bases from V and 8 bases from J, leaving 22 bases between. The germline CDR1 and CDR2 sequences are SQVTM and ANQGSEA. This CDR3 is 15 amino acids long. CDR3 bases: TGCAGCGTTGAACGGCCAGGGGGGTCAGTGCACAAGCAGTACTTC. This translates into CSVERPGGSVHKQYF.

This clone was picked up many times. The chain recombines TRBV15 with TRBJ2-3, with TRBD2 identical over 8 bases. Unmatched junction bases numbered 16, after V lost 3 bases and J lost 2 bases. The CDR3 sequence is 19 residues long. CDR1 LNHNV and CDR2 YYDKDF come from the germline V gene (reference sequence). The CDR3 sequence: CATSRVSAVAGLVTDTQYF. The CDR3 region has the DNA TGTGCCACCAGCAGGGTCTCGGCGGTAGCGGGGCTTGTCACAGATACGCAGTATTTT. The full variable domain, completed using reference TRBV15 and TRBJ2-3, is DAMVIQNPRYQVTQFGKPVTLSCSQTLNHNVMYWYQQKSSQAPKLLFHYYDKDFNNEADTPDNFQSRRPNTSFCFLDIRSPGLGDTAMYLCATSRVSAVAGLVTDTQYFGPGTRLTVL.